This TCR beta chain is from a study of prognosis after radiotherapy for stage I lung cancer. Notes on the study in general: Median unique TCR clones dropped from 10,088 to 6,861 after stereotactic body radiation therapy.

This clonotype was counted ten times or more. The antigen is unknown. Genomic DNA yielded TCR beta CDR3, amplified by two-round multiplex PCR. Primers targeting each individual TRBV and TRBJ gene were applied in first-round PCR. One entry per CDR3 protein results from TCRdb running MiXCR on the multiplex PCR reads. In the table there are 25,000 to 35,000 distinct CDR3 sequences, around 32% of which are singletons. Germline values: CDR1 LNHDA, CDR2 SQIVND (reference sequence). V lost 3 bases and J lost 7, with 19 bases in between. This CDR3 is 16 amino acids long. The source material was PBMCs, sampled before or after stereotactic body radiation therapy (not recorded which). The clonotype originates from a donor over 45 with non-small cell lung cancer. The rearrangement links TRBV19 to TRBJ1-5; D perhaps matches TRBD1 (6 bases). DNA for the CDR3: TGTGCCAGTAGTATTGATGCAGGGGATCTGGGGCAGCCCCAGCATTTT. Translating it yields CASSIDAGDLGQPQHF.